Listed here are 7 T cell receptor beta chains from one sample, sequenced in a study of T cell repertoires in cytomegalovirus infection. TCRdb processed the reads anew with MiXCR; each CDR3 protein has one entry. The sample has around 530,000 distinct CDR3 sequences, about 30% seen once. Sequences were obtained from PBMCs. The receptors stem from a human donor in good health (CMV status not recorded). Some clones in this sample may be carry-over from other donors' samples.

Only a few counts were recorded for this clonotype. This chain connects TRBV12-3 or TRBV12-4 to TRBJ1-5, with TRBD1 identical over 7 bases. The CDR3 length is 14 residues. V lost 6 bases, J lost 2 bases, and 4 bases stayed unmatched. This CDR3 reads CASSDTGGNQPQHF. CDR3 sequence (DNA): TGTGCCAGCAGCGACACAGGGGGCAATCAGCCCCAGCATTTT.

The CDR3 here is CASSLSPGGGSGYTF. The CDR3 bases are TGTGCCAGCAGCTTATCACCGGGGGGGGGGAGTGGCTACACCTTC. The chain carries TRBV7-2 and TRBJ1-2; a weak D match, TRBD1 (5 bases). Germline V gene data show CDR1 as SGHTA and CDR2 as FQGNSA. V was cut by 2 bases and J by 7 bases, with 17 bases left in between. The CDR3 is 15 residues long.

There are many counts of this clonotype. The V and J genes are TRBV7-2 and TRBJ2-1; the D gene is possibly TRBD2 (5 bases). Trimming removed 5 bases from V and 4 bases from J, with 18 bases in between. In germline, CDR1 is SGHTA, CDR2 FQGNSA. The CDR3 is made up of 16 amino acids. The CDR3 DNA follows: TGTGCCAGCAGCCCCCTGAGCGGAGGTGGGTACAATGAGCAGTTCTTC. It specifies CASSPLSGGGYNEQFF.

The J gene is TRBJ1-1, the V gene TRBV6-8; possible D gene TRBD1, 6 bases. Trimming took off 5 bases at V and 5 bases at J, with 21 bases between the two ends. Germline CDR1 and CDR2: MNHGY and SAAAGT. The CDR3 has 16 residues. The CDR3 protein is CASSPSTGPGVTEAFF. The CDR3 nucleotides read TGTGCCAGCAGTCCATCGACAGGCCCTGGGGTGACTGAAGCTTTCTTT.

This clonotype was seen more than once but under ten times. CDR3 protein: CASSARQVAPYEQYV. The CDR3 coding sequence is TGTGCCAGCAGTGCCCGACAGGTAGCCCCTTACGAGCAGTACGTC. The gene calls are TRBV27 and TRBJ2-7; tentative D call: TRBD1 (6 bases). The CDR3 runs 15 residues. Trimming shortened V by 5 bases and J by 4 bases, and 18 bases separated the two germline ends. Germline V gene data show CDR1 as MNHEY and CDR2 as SMNVEV (reference sequence).

This clonotype appeared a few times. The rearrangement uses TRBV7-6 and TRBJ2-1, with 7 bases matching TRBD2. This CDR3 region has 14 residues. Losses at the gene ends were 5 bases for V and 10 bases for J; bases not matched to a gene: 11. Germline loops: CDR1 SGHVS, CDR2 FNYEAQ. The CDR3 coding sequence is TGTGCCAGCAGCACCCAATCGGGGGGTAGGGAGCAGTTCTTC. This encodes CASSTQSGGREQFF.

The chain links TRBV19 to TRBJ1-2; no firm D call. Germline assignment: CDR1 LNHDA and CDR2 SQIVND (reference sequence). Trimming took 0 bases from V and 6 from J, leaving 5 bases between them. This CDR3 region has 12 residues. The CDR3 reads CASSIERDGYTF. CDR3 sequence (DNA): TGTGCCAGTAGTATAGAGAGAGATGGCTACACCTTC.